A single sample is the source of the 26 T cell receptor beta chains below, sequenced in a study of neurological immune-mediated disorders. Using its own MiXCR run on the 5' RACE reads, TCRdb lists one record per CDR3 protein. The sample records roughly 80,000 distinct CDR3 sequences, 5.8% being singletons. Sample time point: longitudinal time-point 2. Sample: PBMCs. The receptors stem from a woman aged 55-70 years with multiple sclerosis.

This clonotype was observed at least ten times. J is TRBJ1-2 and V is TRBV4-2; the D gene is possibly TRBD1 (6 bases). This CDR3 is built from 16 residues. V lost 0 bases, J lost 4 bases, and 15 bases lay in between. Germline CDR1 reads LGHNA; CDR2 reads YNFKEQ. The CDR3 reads CASSQDNREATYGYTF. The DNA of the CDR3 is TGTGCCAGCAGCCAAGACAACAGGGAGGCTACCTATGGCTACACCTTC.

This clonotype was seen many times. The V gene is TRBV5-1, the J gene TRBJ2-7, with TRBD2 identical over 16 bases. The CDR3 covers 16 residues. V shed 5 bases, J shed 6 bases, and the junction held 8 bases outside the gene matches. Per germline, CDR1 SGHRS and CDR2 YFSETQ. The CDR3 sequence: CASSQGTSGGAFEQYF. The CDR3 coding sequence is TGCGCCAGCAGTCAAGGGACTAGCGGGGGGGCTTTCGAGCAGTACTTC.

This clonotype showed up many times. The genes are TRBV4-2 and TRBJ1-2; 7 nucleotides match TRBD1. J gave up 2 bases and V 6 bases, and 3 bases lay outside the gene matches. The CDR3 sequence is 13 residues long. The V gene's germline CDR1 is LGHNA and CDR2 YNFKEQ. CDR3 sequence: CASRNRGNYGYTF. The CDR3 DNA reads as TGTGCCAGCAGGAACAGGGGAAACTATGGCTACACCTTC.

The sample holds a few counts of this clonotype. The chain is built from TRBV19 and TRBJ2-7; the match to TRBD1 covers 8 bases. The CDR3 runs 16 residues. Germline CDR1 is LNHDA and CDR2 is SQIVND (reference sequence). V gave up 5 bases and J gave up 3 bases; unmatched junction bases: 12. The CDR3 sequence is CASSPIRQGNGYEQYF. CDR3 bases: TGTGCCAGTAGTCCCATAAGACAGGGGAATGGCTACGAGCAGTACTTC.

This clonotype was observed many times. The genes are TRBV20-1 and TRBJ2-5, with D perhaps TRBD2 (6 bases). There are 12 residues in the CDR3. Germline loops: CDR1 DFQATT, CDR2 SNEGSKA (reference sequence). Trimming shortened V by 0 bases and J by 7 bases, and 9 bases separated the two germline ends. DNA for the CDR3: TGCAGTGCTAGAGATACCGGGGGGACCCAGTACTTC. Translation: CSARDTGGTQYF.

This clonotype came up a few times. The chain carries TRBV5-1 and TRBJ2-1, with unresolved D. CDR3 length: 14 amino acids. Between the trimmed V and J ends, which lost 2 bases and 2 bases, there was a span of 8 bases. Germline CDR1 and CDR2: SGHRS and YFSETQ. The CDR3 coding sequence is TGCGCCAGCAGCTTTGGGAACACCTACAATGAGCAGTTCTTC. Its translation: CASSFGNTYNEQFF.

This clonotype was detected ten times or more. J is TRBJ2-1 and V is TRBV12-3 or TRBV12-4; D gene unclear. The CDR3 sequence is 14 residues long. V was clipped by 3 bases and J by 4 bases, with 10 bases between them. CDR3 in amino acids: CASSFSPGYNEQFF. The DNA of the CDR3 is TGTGCCAGCAGTTTCTCTCCTGGTTACAATGAGCAGTTCTTC.

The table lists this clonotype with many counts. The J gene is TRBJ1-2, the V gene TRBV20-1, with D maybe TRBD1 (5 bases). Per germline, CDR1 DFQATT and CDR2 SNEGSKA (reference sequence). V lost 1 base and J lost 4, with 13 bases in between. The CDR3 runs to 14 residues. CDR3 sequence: CSARATRAGYGYTF. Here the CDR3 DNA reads TGCAGTGCTAGAGCCACCAGGGCGGGCTATGGCTACACCTTC.

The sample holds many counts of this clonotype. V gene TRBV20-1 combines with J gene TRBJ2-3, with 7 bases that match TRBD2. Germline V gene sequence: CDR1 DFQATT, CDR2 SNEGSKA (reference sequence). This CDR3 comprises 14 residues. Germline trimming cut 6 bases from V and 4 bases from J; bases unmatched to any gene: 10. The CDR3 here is CSASPGLTADTQYF. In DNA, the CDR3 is TGCAGTGCCAGTCCGGGACTAACGGCAGATACGCAGTATTTT.

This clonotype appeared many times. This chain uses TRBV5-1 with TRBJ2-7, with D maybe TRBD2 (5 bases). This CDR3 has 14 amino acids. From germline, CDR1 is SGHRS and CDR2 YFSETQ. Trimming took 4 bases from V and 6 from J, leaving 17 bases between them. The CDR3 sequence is CASSLTVTTFEQYF. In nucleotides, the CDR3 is TGCGCCAGCAGCCTTACGGTGACTACCTTCGAGCAGTACTTC.

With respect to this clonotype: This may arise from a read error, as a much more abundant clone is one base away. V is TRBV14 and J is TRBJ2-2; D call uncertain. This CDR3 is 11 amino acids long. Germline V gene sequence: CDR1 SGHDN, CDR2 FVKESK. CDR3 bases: TGTGCCAGCAGAACCACCGTGGAGCTGTTTTTT. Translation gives CASRTTVELFF.

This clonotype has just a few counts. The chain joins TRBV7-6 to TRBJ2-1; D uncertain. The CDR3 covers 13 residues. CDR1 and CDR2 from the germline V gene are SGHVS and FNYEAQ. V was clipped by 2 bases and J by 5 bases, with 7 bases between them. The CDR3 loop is CASSLRLNNEQFF. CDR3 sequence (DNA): TGTGCCAGCAGCTTACGACTCAACAATGAGCAGTTCTTC.

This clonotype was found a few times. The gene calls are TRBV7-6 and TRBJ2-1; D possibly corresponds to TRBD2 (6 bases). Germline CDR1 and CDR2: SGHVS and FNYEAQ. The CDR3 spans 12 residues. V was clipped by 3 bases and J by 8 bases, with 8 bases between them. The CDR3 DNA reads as TGTGCCAGCAGCTTTTGGGGGGATGAGCAGTTCTTC. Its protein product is CASSFWGDEQFF.

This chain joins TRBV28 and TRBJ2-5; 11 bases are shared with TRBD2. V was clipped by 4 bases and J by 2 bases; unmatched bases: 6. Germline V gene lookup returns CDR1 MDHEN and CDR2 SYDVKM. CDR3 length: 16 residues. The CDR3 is CASSSRLAGTQETQYF. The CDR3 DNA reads TGTGCCAGCAGTTCTCGACTAGCGGGGACTCAAGAGACCCAGTACTTC. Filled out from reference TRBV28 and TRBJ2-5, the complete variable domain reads DVKVTQSSRYLVKRTGEKVFLECVQDMDHENMFWYRQDPGLGLRLIYFSYDVKMKEKGDIPEGYSVSREKKERFSLILESASTNQTSMYLCASSSRLAGTQETQYFGPGTRLLVL.

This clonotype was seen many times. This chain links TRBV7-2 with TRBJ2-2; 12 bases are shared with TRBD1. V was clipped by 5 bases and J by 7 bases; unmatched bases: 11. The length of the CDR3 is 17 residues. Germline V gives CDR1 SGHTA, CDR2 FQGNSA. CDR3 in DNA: TGTGCCAGCAGCATCTACCGGGACAGGGGGCTAGTCGGGGAGCTGTTTTTT. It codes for CASSIYRDRGLVGELFF.

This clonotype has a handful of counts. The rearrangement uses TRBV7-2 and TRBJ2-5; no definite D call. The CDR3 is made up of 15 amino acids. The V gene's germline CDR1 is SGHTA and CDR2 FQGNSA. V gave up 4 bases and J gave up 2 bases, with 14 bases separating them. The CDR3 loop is CASSSLGLRQETQYF. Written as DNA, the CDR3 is TGTGCCAGCAGCTCATTAGGGTTACGACAAGAGACCCAGTACTTC.

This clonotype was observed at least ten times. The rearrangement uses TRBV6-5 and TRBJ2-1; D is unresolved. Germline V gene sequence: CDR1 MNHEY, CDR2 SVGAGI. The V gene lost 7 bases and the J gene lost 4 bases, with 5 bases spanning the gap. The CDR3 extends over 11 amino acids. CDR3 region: CASTKYNEQFF. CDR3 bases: TGTGCCAGCACAAAATACAATGAGCAGTTCTTC.

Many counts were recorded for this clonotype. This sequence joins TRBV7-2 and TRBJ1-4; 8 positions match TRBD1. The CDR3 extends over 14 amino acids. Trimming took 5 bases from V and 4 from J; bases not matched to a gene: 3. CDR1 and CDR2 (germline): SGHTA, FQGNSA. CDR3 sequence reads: CASSPGQVNEKLFF. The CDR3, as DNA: TGTGCCAGCAGCCCGGGACAGGTTAATGAAAAACTGTTTTTT.

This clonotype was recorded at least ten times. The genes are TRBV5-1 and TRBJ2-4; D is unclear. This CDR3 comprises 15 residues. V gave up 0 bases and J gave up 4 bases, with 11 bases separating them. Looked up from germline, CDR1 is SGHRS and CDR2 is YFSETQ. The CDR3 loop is CASSLEGNGKNIQYF. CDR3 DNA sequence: TGCGCCAGCAGCTTGGAGGGAAATGGTAAAAACATTCAGTACTTC.

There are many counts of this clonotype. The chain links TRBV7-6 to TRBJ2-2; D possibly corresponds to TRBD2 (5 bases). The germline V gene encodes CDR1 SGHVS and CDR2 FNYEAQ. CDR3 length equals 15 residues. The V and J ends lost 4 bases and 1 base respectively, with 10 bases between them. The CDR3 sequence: CASSSRTENTGELFF. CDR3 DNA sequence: TGTGCCAGCAGCTCCCGGACTGAGAACACCGGGGAGCTGTTTTTT.

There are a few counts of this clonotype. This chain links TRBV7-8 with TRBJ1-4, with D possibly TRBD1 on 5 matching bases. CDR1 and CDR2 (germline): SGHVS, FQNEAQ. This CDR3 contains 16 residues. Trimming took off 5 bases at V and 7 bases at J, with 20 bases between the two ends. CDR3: CASSQMSGRQGEKLFF. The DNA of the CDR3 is TGTGCCAGCAGCCAAATGTCGGGGCGCCAGGGTGAAAAACTGTTTTTT.

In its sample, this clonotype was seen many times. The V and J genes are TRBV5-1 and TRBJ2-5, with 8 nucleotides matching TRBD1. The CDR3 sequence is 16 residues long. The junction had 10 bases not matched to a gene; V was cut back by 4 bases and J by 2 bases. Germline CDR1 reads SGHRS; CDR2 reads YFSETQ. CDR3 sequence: CASSPDRVGPQETQYF. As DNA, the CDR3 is TGCGCCAGCAGCCCGGACAGGGTGGGCCCACAAGAGACCCAGTACTTC.

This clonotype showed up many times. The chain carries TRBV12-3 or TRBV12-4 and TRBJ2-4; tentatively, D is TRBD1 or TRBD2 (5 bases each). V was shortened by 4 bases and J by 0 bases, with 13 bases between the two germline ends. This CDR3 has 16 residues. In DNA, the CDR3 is TGTGCCAGCAGTTCGACGGGGCCACTAGCCAAAAACATTCAGTACTTC. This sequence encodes CASSSTGPLAKNIQYF.

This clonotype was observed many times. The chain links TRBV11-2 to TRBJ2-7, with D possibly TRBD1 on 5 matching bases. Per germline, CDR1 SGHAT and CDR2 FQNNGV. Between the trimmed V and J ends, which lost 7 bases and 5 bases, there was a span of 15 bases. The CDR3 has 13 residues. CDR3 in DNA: TGTGCCAGCACCCCGACAGTACTCAACGAGCAGTACTTC. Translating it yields CASTPTVLNEQYF.

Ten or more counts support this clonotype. Written as DNA, the CDR3 is TGCAGTGCTAGAGATCGGAGGGGTGCAGGGGTCGGAGGCTACACCTTC. Amino acid sequence: CSARDRRGAGVGGYTF. This chain connects TRBV20-1 to TRBJ1-2, with D maybe TRBD1 (6 bases). The V and J ends lost 0 bases and 8 bases respectively, with 22 bases between them. Per the germline V gene, CDR1 is DFQATT and CDR2 is SNEGSKA (reference sequence). The length of the CDR3 is 16 residues.

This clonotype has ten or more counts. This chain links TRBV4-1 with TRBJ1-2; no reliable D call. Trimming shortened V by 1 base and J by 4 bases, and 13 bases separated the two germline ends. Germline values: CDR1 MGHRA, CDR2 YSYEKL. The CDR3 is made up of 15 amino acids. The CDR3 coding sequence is TGCGCCAGCAGCCAAGGGGAAGGGAAGACCTATGGCTACACCTTC. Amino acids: CASSQGEGKTYGYTF.